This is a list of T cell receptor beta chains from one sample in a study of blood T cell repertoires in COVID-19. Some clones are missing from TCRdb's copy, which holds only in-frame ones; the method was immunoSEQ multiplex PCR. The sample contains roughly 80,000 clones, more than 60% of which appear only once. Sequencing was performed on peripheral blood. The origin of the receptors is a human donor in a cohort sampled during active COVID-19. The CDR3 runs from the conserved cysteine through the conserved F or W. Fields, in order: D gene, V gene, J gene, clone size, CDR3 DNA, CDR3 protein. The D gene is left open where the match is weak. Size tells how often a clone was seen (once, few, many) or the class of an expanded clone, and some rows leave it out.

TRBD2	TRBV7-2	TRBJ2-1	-	TGTGCCAGCAGCGAAACTAGCGGGGTGCTGAGGAGGAATGAGCAGTTCTTC	CASSETSGVLRRNEQFF
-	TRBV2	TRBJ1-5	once	TGTGCCAGCAGTGAAGAGAGTTCCCTAAGCAATCAGCCCCAGCATTTT	CASSEESSLSNQPQHF
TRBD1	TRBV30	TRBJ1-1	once	TGTGCCTGGAGTACAGGGGTGGGGAACACTGAAGCTTTCTTT	CAWSTGVGNTEAFF
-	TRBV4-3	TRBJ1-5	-	TGCGCCAGCAGCCAAAATTTTATGAATCAGCCCCAGCATTTT	CASSQNFMNQPQHF
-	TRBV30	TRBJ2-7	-	TGTGCCTGGAGTGTGGGAGACGAGCAGTACTTC	CAWSVGDEQYF
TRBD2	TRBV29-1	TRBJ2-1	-	TGCAGCGTTGAGCCCGTGGGACTAGCGCCTTACAATGAGCAGTTCTTC	CSVEPVGLAPYNEQFF
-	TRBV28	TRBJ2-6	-	TGTGCCGCCCGGGGAGGAGCCTCTGGGGCCAACGTCCTGACTTTC	CAARGGASGANVLTF
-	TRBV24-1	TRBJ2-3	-	TGTGCCACCGTCCTATTACCCTCCACAGATACGCAGTATTTT	CATVLLPSTDTQYF
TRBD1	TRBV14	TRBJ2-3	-	TGTGCCAGCAGCCAAGGAGAATGGACAGGGGGTGAGGGCACAGATACGCAGTATTTT	CASSQGEWTGGEGTDTQYF
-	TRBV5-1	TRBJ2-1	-	TGCGCCAGCAGCTTAGCCTTATTTGCGGATGAGCAGTTCTTC	CASSLALFADEQFF
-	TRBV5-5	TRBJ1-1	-	TGTGCCAGCAGCTTTTTTGGACTGAGGAACACTGAAGCTTTCTTT	CASSFFGLRNTEAFF
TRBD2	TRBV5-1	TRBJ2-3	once	TGCGCCAGCAGCTGGAGATTCGGACTAGCGGGGTCCACAGATACGCAGTATTTT	CASSWRFGLAGSTDTQYF
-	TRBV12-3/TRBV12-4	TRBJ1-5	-	TGTGCCAGCAGTTTTGAAGTTGGCCAGCCCCAGCATTTT	CASSFEVGQPQHF
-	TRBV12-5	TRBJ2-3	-	TGTGCTAGTGGTTTGAGGTCAGGGGGCACAGATACGCAGTATTTT	CASGLRSGGTDTQYF
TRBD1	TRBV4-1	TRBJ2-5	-	TGCGCCAGCAGCCAAGATTGGGGACAGGGGCCACCGACCCAGTACTTC	CASSQDWGQGPPTQYF
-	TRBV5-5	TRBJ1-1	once	TGTGCCAGCAGCTTGTCGGGGGGGTCTCGGAACACTGAAGCTTTCTTT	CASSLSGGSRNTEAFF
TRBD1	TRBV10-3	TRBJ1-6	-	TGTGCCATCAGTGAGTTGGAGGACAGGGATAATTCACCCCTCCACTTT	CAISELEDRDNSPLHF
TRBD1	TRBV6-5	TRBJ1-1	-	TGTGCCAGCAGTTACGGGGACAGGGTGGGAACTGAAGCTTTCTTT	CASSYGDRVGTEAFF
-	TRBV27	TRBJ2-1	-	TGTGCCAGCAGTTTGGTCGGCGGTAGCTCCTACAATGAGCAGTTCTTC	CASSLVGGSSYNEQFF
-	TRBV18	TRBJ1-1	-	TGTGCCAGCTCACCACCCACAAGGAACACTGAAGCTTTCTTT	CASSPPTRNTEAFF
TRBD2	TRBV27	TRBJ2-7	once	TGTGCCAGCAGTTTAGAAGCGGGGGGGACGGCGGCCTACGAGCAGTACTTC	CASSLEAGGTAAYEQYF
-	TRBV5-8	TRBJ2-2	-	TGTGCCAGCAGCTTGTACCTCGGAGACACCGGGGAGCTGTTTTTT	CASSLYLGDTGELFF
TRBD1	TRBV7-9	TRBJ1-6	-	TGTGCCAGCAGCCTGTCGGGACAGCATACTAATTCACCCCTCCACTTT	CASSLSGQHTNSPLHF
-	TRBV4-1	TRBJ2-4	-	TGCGCCAGCAGCCAAGGTCCTCGGGGGGCGCCTGAAAACATTCAGTACTTC	CASSQGPRGAPENIQYF
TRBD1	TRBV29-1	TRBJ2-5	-	TGCAGCGTGGACAGGGACCAAGAGACCCAGTACTTC	CSVDRDQETQYF
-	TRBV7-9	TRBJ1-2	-	TGTGCCAGCAGCTTAGCGGAACGGACACTCTATGGCTACACCTTC	CASSLAERTLYGYTF
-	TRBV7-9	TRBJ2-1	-	TGTGCCAGCAGCTTACAGGGCCCTAGGGGACTGACCTACAATGAGCAGTTCTTC	CASSLQGPRGLTYNEQFF
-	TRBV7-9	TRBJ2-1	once	TGTGCCAGCAGCTCCCCCTCGTGGGGGGGCGCCCCAAAGTACAATGAGCAGTTCTTC	CASSSPSWGGAPKYNEQFF
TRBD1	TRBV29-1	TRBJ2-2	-	TGCAGCGGTGCCGGGACAGGGTACACCGGGGAGCTGTTTTTT	CSGAGTGYTGELFF
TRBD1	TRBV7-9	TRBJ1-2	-	TGTGCCAGCAGCTTAGGGGACAGTAACTATGGCTACACCTTC	CASSLGDSNYGYTF
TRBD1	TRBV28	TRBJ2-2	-	TGTGCCAGCAGAGGACAGGGGGGGAACACCGGGGAGCTGTTTTTT	CASRGQGGNTGELFF